Each of the 31 T cell receptor beta chains below was sequenced from the same sample in a study of T-cell reconstitution after alpha-beta-depleted transplantation in children. Construction of the TCRbeta library involved unique molecular identifiers. TCRdb independently ran MiXCR on the PCR reads; one entry per CDR3 protein. Altogether a few hundred thousand distinct CDR3 sequences are present, 9% to 10% being singletons, with the ten largest covering about 4.9%. This sample comprised PBMCs from the stem cell graft donor, obtained from the stem cell graft. The receptors were gathered from a human donor who donated a stem cell graft to a child with SCID.

Many counts were recorded for this clonotype. The chain links TRBV7-2 to TRBJ2-3, with 9 bases identical to TRBD2. The CDR3 contains 15 residues. CDR1 and CDR2 (germline): SGHTA, FQGNSA. V lost 4 bases to trimming and J lost 2 bases; unmatched junction nucleotides: 4. CDR3 sequence reads: CASSSSGGHTDTQYF. The CDR3 DNA sequence: TGTGCCAGCAGCTCGAGCGGGGGGCACACAGATACGCAGTATTTT.

Many counts were recorded for this clonotype. The chain recombines TRBV11-2 with TRBJ2-3; no clear D. Germline V gene sequence: CDR1 SGHAT, CDR2 FQNNGV. This CDR3 is 13 amino acids long. V dropped 3 bases and J dropped 3 bases, with 7 bases sitting between them. The CDR3 loop is CASSFSATDTQYF. CDR3 bases: TGTGCCAGCAGCTTCTCAGCGACAGATACGCAGTATTTT.

Notes on this clonotype: This clone may be a read error of a much larger clone one base away. This chain connects TRBV12-3 or TRBV12-4 to TRBJ1-1; the D gene is possibly TRBD1 (5 bases). The germline V and J ends were trimmed by 1 base and 7 bases, with 13 bases remaining between them. This CDR3 contains 14 residues. The DNA of the CDR3 is TGTGCCAGCAGTTTAGGTAATGGGGCGGGTGAAGCTTTCTTT. Translation: CASSLGNGAGEAFF.

This clonotype has a count of ten or more. This rearrangement joins TRBV20-1 to TRBJ1-1, with a weak D call TRBD1 (5 bases). V lost 0 bases to trimming and J lost 5 bases, with 13 bases between them. Germline loops: CDR1 DFQATT, CDR2 SNEGSKA (reference sequence). The CDR3 extends over 14 amino acids. The CDR3 protein is CSARDRGVGTEAFF. CDR3 bases: TGCAGTGCTAGAGATCGGGGGGTTGGGACTGAAGCTTTCTTT.

The table lists this clonotype with many counts. This chain uses TRBV11-2 with TRBJ2-3; TRBD1 is a possible D gene (5 bases). Germline V gene sequence: CDR1 SGHAT, CDR2 FQNNGV. The CDR3 spans 14 residues. V lost 3 bases, J lost 1 base, and 8 bases lay in between. The CDR3, as DNA: TGTGCCAGCAGCTTCGTCAGGGGCACAGATACGCAGTATTTT. The encoded protein is CASSFVRGTDTQYF.

At least ten counts were recorded for this clonotype. The V gene is TRBV7-2, the J gene TRBJ1-5, with a possible D match to TRBD1 (5 bases). CDR3 size: 17 residues. V lost 0 bases and J lost 9, with 21 bases in between. Germline V gene data show CDR1 as SGHTA and CDR2 as FQGNSA. CDR3 loop: CASSLAATVSSIRPQHF. The CDR3 nucleotides read TGTGCCAGCAGCTTAGCGGCGACAGTATCCTCTATCCGGCCCCAGCATTTT. Using reference TRBV7-2 and TRBJ1-5 for the parts outside the CDR3, the full variable domain is GAGVSQSPSNKVTEKGKDVELRCDPISGHTALYWYRQSLGQGLEFLIYFQGNSAPDKSGLPSDRFSAERTGGSVSTLTIQRTQQEDSAVYLCASSLAATVSSIRPQHFGDGTRLSIL.

This clonotype was recorded at least ten times. The chain carries TRBV5-1 and TRBJ2-5; D may match TRBD1 or TRBD2 (5 bases each). The CDR3 is 15 residues long. The V end was cut by 4 bases, the J end by 5 bases, with 18 bases between. The germline CDR1 and CDR2 sequences are SGHRS and YFSETQ. CDR3 loop: CASSPREGTDETQYF. The CDR3, as DNA: TGCGCCAGCAGCCCACGTGAAGGGACGGACGAGACCCAGTACTTC.

The rearrangement uses TRBV29-1 and TRBJ2-7; D is unresolved. This CDR3 has 11 amino acids. CDR1 and CDR2 (germline): SQVTM, ANQGSEA. Trimming shortened V by 6 bases and J by 6 bases, and 12 bases separated the two germline ends. As DNA, the CDR3 is TGCAGCGTCGTCCGAAGAGGCGAGCAGTACTTC. It codes for CSVVRRGEQYF.

This clonotype was counted at least ten times. The chain joins TRBV4-3 to TRBJ2-3, with TRBD2 matching 7 bases. V lost 4 bases and J lost 4; bases outside the gene matches: 20. The V gene's germline CDR1 is LGHNA and CDR2 YSLEER. The CDR3 is 19 amino acids. Here the CDR3 reads CASSPLASIGAGMSDTQYF. The CDR3 coding sequence is TGCGCCAGCAGCCCCCTAGCTTCTATTGGAGCGGGGATGTCAGATACGCAGTATTTT.

As for this clonotype: It may be a read error: a sequence one base away is much more abundant. The J gene is TRBJ1-5, the V gene TRBV20-1; 7 nucleotides match TRBD1. Germline values: CDR1 DFQATT, CDR2 SNEGSKA (reference sequence). This CDR3 region has 13 residues. CDR3 in DNA: TGCAGTGCTTTAGACAGGGCCAATCTGCCCCAGCATTTT. This encodes CSALDRANLPQHF.

This clonotype was counted many times. The chain links TRBV4-2 to TRBJ2-3; D is uncertain. Per germline, CDR1 LGHNA and CDR2 YNFKEQ. V was pared by 0 bases and J by 2 bases, with 9 bases between. This CDR3 region has 15 residues. The CDR3 protein is CASSQDWSNTDTQYF. CDR3 sequence (DNA): TGTGCCAGCAGCCAAGATTGGTCCAACACAGATACGCAGTATTTT.

This clonotype was found many times. The CDR3 bases are TGTGCCAGCAGTTCCTACGCACAGGGCAATGAGCAGTTCTTC. This translates into CASSSYAQGNEQFF. V usage is TRBV12-3 or TRBV12-4 and J usage is TRBJ2-1, with a tentative D call TRBD1 (6 bases). This CDR3 region has 14 residues. V lost 4 bases and J 6 bases, leaving 13 bases between the germline ends.

This clonotype showed up many times. The rearrangement uses TRBV6-1 and TRBJ2-2, with 7 bases fitting TRBD1. With 7 bases clipped from V and 1 base from J, the junction kept 6 bases outside the gene matches. This CDR3 is 15 amino acids long. Germline V gene sequence: CDR1 MNHNS, CDR2 SASEGT. Written as DNA, the CDR3 is TGTGCCAGCAAACCGGGACAGATGAACACCGGGGAGCTGTTTTTT. Translation: CASKPGQMNTGELFF.

The V call is TRBV15, the J call TRBJ1-4, with D tentatively TRBD1 (5 bases). There are 16 residues in the CDR3. V was trimmed by 0 bases and J by 6 bases, leaving 14 bases between them. Germline-derived CDR1 and CDR2 are LNHNV and YYDKDF (reference sequence). Here the CDR3 DNA reads TGTGCCACCAGCAGAGATCGGGGGTTGGGTTATGAAAAACTGTTTTTT. It encodes CATSRDRGLGYEKLFF.

This clonotype was seen repeatedly, ten times or more. The V and J genes are TRBV24-1 and TRBJ2-1, with TRBD1 identical over 10 bases. The V gene's germline CDR1 is KGHDR and CDR2 SFDVKD. The CDR3 extends over 15 amino acids. The ends lost 5 bases at V and 6 bases at J; junction bases unmatched: 6. Written as DNA, the CDR3 is TGTGCCACCAGTGTGGGACAGGGGTTCGGCAATGAGCAGTTCTTC. Protein product: CATSVGQGFGNEQFF.

This clonotype was counted ten times or more. The rearrangement links TRBV25-1 to TRBJ1-4; 7 bases map to TRBD1. CDR3 length equals 16 residues. Unmatched junction bases numbered 12, after V lost 4 bases and J lost 7 bases. CDR1 is MGHDK and CDR2 is SYGVNS in the germline V gene. CDR3 sequence reads: CASSGEGGGMVEKLFF. CDR3 nucleotide sequence: TGTGCCAGCAGTGGCGAAGGAGGGGGCATGGTTGAAAAACTGTTTTTT.

The sample holds many counts of this clonotype. The rearrangement uses TRBV20-1 and TRBJ2-3; D is perhaps TRBD2 (5 bases). Trimming took off 3 bases at V and 3 bases at J, with 19 bases between the two ends. This CDR3 has 16 residues. Germline V gene sequence: CDR1 DFQATT, CDR2 SNEGSKA (reference sequence). In nucleotides, the CDR3 is TGCAGTGCTAGTACGTTTGGGGTCCGCGGGACAGATACGCAGTATTTT. Amino acid sequence: CSASTFGVRGTDTQYF.

This clonotype was seen repeatedly, ten times or more. The chain links TRBV5-1 to TRBJ1-2; 9 bases map to TRBD1. Germline CDR1 is SGHRS and CDR2 is YFSETQ. The CDR3 runs to 17 residues. The V gene end was trimmed by 4 bases and the J gene end by 0 bases; junction bases not matched to a gene: 10. The CDR3 protein is CASSGWTGALTNYGYTF. The CDR3 bases are TGCGCCAGCAGCGGATGGACAGGGGCCCTTACTAACTATGGCTACACCTTC.

This clonotype showed up many times. This chain joins TRBV12-3 or TRBV12-4 and TRBJ1-2, with 8 positions matching TRBD1. The CDR3 consists of 16 residues. V was pared by 3 bases and J by 5 bases, with 11 bases of the junction left unmatched. The CDR3 sequence: CASSFLDRAKEYGYTF. CDR3 nucleotides: TGTGCCAGCAGTTTCTTGGACAGGGCGAAGGAATATGGCTACACCTTC.

This clonotype was seen ten or more times. The chain is built from TRBV20-1 and TRBJ2-7; D possibly matches TRBD1 or TRBD2 (5 bases each). Per the germline V gene, CDR1 is DFQATT and CDR2 is SNEGSKA (reference sequence). Trimming stripped 1 base from V and 0 bases from J, with 10 bases between. This CDR3 is 14 amino acids long. DNA for the CDR3: TGCAGTGCTAGAGTGGCAGGGAGCTCCTACGAGCAGTACTTC. Protein product: CSARVAGSSYEQYF.

At least ten counts were recorded for this clonotype. The chain links TRBV5-1 to TRBJ2-5, with TRBD2 matching over 11 bases. V was clipped by 0 bases and J by 0 bases; unmatched bases: 4. This CDR3 region has 17 residues. Germline V gene sequence: CDR1 SGHRS, CDR2 YFSETQ. The CDR3 here is CASSLGGTSGYQETQYF. For the CDR3, the DNA is TGCGCCAGCAGCTTGGGAGGGACTAGCGGCTACCAAGAGACCCAGTACTTC.

This clonotype has a count of ten or more. This chain joins TRBV3-1 and TRBJ2-5, with D unclear. The CDR3 has 13 amino acids. The ends were cut back, 2 bases at V and 5 bases at J, with 9 bases in the middle. CDR1 is LGHDT and CDR2 is YNNKEL in the germline V gene (reference sequence). This CDR3 is CASSQSNGETQYF. In nucleotides, the CDR3 is TGTGCCAGCAGCCAAAGTAACGGGGAGACCCAGTACTTC.

This chain connects TRBV12-3 or TRBV12-4 to TRBJ2-7; 7 bases are shared with TRBD1. With V trimmed by 5 bases and J by 7 bases, 11 bases remained unmatched. This CDR3 is 14 amino acids long. CDR3 sequence (DNA): TGTGCCAGCAGTCCTCTACGACAGGGCCGGGAGCAGTACTTC. Amino acids: CASSPLRQGREQYF.

This clonotype was picked up many times. The V and J genes are TRBV6-5 and TRBJ1-1; D gene unclear. The CDR3 covers 13 residues. Germline CDR1 reads MNHEY; CDR2 reads SVGAGI. Trimming shortened V by 3 bases and J by 4 bases, and 9 bases separated the two germline ends. Written as DNA, the CDR3 is TGTGCCAGCAGTTATTTCAGGTCCACTGAAGCTTTCTTT. It yields the protein CASSYFRSTEAFF.

This clonotype has at least ten counts. The chain employs TRBV12-3 or TRBV12-4 and TRBJ1-1; D gene ambiguous. CDR3 length: 12 amino acids. Trimming cost V 5 bases and J 7 bases, with 11 bases left between them. The CDR3 spells CASSPPRLEAFF. CDR3 coding DNA: TGTGCCAGCAGTCCACCCCGACTTGAAGCTTTCTTT.

The sample holds a few counts of this clonotype. The chain uses TRBV5-1 and TRBJ2-2, with 8 bases lining up with TRBD1. The CDR3 has 12 residues. CDR1 is SGHRS, CDR2 YFSETQ, per germline. V lost 7 bases and J lost 4; bases outside the gene matches: 0. The CDR3 DNA reads TGCGCCAGCGGACAGGGCACCGGGGAGCTGTTTTTT. It yields the protein CASGQGTGELFF.

About this clonotype: This may be a read error, as it is one base from a much larger clone. The rearrangement uses TRBV7-3 and TRBJ1-2, with a possible D match to TRBD1 (6 bases). The CDR3 consists of 17 residues. From germline, CDR1 is SGHTA and CDR2 FQGTGA. This CDR3 is CASSPRGDRAVNYGDTF. The CDR3 nucleotides read TGTGCCAGCAGCCCAAGGGGGGACCGGGCGGTCAACTATGGCGACACCTTC.

The table lists this clonotype with many counts. The V and J genes are TRBV20-1 and TRBJ2-7; D perhaps matches TRBD2 (5 bases). The CDR3 is made up of 12 amino acids. The ends were cut back, 4 bases at V and 3 bases at J, with 10 bases in the middle. Per germline, CDR1 DFQATT and CDR2 SNEGSKA (reference sequence). CDR3 sequence reads: CSATGRGYEQYF. CDR3 nucleotide sequence: TGCAGTGCTACCGGACGGGGCTACGAGCAGTACTTC.

This clonotype was observed many times. CDR3 amino acids: CSARTNRSANYGYTF. The CDR3 nucleotides are TGCAGTGCTCGCACAAACAGATCAGCTAACTATGGCTACACCTTC. V gene TRBV20-1 combines with J gene TRBJ1-2; D gene ambiguous. The CDR3 has 15 residues. Germline V gene data show CDR1 as DFQATT and CDR2 as SNEGSKA (reference sequence). V was clipped by 5 bases and J by 0 bases, with 16 bases between them.

A note on this clonotype: A much more abundant neighbour one base away suggests this may be a read error. The rearrangement links TRBV7-9 to TRBJ1-5, with 10 bases fitting TRBD1. With 1 base clipped from V and 10 bases from J, the junction kept 10 bases outside the gene matches. Germline V gene data show CDR1 as SEHNR and CDR2 as FQNEAQ (reference sequence). The CDR3 is made up of 16 amino acids. CDR3 amino acids: CASSLGTGGVWHPQHF. The CDR3 nucleotides are TGTGCCAGCAGCTTAGGGACAGGGGGGGTATGGCACCCCCAGCATTTT. Based on the CDR3 plus reference TRBV7-9 and TRBJ1-5, the full variable domain is DTGVSQNPRHKITKRGQNVTFRCDPISEHNRLYWYRQTLGQGPEFLTYFQNEAQLEKSRLLSDRFSAERPKGSFSTLEIQRTEQGDSAMYLCASSLGTGGVWHPQHFGDGTRLSIL.

The chain combines TRBV7-9 with TRBJ1-5; D is ambiguous. The CDR3 has 15 amino acids. V shed 0 bases and J shed 7 bases, with 13 bases lying between them. In germline, CDR1 is SEHNR, CDR2 FQNEAQ (reference sequence). The DNA for the CDR3 is TGTGCCAGCAGCTTAGCCGCCGGTCCGGGGCAGCCCCAGCATTTT. Residues: CASSLAAGPGQPQHF.